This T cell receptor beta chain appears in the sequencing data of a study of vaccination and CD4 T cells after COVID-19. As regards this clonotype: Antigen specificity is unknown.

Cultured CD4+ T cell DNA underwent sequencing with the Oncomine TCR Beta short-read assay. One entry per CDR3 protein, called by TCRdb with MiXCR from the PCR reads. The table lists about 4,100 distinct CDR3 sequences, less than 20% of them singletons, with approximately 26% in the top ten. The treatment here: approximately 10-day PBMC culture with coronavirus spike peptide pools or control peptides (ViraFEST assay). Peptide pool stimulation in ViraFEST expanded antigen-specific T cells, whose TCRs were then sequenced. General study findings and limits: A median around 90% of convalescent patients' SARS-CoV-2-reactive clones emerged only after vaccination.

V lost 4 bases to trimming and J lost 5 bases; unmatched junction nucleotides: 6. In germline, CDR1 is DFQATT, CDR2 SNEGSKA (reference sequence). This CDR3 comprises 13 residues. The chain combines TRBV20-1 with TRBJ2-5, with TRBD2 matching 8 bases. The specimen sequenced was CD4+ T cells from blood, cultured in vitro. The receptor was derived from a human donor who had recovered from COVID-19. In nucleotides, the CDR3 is TGCAGTGCTAAAGGACTAGCCGGTGAGACCCAGTACTTC. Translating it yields CSAKGLAGETQYF.